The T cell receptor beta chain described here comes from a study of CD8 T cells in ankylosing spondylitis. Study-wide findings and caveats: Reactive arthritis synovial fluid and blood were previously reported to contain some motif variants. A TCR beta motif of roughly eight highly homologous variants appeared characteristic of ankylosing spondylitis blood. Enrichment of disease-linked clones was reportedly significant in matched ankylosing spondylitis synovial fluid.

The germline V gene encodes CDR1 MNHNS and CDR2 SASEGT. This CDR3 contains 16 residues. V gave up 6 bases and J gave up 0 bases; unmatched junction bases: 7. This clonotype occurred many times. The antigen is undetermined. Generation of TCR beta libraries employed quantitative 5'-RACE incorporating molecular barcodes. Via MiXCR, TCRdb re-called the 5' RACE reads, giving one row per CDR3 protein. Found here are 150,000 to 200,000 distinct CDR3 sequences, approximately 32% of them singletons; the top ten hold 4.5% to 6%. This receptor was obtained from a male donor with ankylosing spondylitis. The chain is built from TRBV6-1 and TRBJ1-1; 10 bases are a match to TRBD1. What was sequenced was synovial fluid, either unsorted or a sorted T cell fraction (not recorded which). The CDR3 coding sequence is TGTGCCAGCAGGGTTAGGACAGGGGGAGTGAACACTGAAGCTTTCTTT. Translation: CASRVRTGGVNTEAFF.